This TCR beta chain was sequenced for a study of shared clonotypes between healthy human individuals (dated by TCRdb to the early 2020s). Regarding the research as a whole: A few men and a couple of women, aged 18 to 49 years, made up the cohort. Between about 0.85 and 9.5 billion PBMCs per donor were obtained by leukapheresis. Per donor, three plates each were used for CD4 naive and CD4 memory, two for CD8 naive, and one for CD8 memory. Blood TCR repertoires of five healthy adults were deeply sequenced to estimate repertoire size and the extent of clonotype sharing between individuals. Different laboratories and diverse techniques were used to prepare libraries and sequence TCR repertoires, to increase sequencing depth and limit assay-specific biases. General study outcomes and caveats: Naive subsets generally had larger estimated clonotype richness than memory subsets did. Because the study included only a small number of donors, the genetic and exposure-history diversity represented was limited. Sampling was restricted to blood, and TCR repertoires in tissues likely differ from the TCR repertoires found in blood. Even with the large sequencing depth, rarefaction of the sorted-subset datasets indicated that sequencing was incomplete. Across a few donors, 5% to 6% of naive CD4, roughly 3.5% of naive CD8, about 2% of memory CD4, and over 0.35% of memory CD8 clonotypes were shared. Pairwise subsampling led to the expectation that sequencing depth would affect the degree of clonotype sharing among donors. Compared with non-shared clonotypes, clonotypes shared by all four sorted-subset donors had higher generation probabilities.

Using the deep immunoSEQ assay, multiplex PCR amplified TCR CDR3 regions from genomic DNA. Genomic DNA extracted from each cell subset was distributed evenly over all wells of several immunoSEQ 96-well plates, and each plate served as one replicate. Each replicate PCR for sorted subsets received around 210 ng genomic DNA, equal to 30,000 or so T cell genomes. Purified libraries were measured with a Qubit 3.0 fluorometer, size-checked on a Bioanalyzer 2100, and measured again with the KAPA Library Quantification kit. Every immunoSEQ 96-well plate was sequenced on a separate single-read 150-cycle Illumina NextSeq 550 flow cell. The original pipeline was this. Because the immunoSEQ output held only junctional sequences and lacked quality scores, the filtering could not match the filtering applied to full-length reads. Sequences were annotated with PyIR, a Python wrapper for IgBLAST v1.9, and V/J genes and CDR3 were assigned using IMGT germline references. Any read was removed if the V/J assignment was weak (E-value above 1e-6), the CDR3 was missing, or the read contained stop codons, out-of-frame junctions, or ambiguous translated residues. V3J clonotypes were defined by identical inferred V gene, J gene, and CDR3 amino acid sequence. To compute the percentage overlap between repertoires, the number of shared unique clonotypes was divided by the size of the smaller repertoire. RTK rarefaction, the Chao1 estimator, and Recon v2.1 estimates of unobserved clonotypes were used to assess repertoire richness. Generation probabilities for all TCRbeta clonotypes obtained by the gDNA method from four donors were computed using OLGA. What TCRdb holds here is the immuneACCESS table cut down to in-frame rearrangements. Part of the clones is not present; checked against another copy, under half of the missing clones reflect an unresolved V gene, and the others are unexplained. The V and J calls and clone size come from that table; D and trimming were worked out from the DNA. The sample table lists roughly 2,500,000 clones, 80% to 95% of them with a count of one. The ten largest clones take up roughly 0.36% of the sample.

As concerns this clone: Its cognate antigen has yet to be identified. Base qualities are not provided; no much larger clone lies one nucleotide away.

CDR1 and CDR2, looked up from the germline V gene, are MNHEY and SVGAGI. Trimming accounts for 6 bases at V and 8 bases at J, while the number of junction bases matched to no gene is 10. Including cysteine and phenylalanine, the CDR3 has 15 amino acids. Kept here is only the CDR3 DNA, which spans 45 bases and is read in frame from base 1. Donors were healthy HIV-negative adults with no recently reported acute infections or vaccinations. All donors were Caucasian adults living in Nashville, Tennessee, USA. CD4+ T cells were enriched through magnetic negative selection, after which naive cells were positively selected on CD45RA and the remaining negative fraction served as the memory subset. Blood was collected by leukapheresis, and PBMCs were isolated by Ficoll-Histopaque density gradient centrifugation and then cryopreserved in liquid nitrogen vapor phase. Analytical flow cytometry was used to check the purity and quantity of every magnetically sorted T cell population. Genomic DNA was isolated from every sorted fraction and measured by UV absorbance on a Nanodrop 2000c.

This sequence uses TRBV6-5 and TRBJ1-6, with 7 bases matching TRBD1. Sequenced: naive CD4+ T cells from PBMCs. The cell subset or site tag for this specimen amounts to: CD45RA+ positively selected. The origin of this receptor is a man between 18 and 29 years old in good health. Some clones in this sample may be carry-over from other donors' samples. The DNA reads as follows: TGTGCCAGCAGCATGACAGGGAGATTTGATTCACCCCTCCACTTT. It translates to CASSMTGRFDSPLHF.